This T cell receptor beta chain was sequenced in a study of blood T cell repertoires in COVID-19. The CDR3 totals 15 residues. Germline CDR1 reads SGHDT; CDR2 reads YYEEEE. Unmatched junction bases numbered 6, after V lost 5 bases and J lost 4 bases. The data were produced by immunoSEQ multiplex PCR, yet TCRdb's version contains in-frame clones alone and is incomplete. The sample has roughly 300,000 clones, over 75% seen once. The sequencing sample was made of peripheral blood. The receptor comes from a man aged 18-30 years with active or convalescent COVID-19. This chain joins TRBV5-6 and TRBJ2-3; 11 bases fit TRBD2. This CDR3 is CASRSSGGVSDTQYF. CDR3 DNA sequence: TGTGCCAGCAGGAGTAGCGGGGGGGTATCAGATACGCAGTATTTT.